The entry below describes one TCR beta chain. The data were obtained in a study of shared clonotypes between healthy human individuals. From germline, CDR1 is MNHNS and CDR2 SASEGT. The V and J ends lost 2 bases and 0 bases respectively, with 13 bases between them. The CDR3 consists of 16 residues. Profiled with immunoSEQ multiplex PCR; TCRdb holds only in-frame clones, not every one. The table includes around 2,000,000 clones, roughly 95% detected once. CD4+ cells underwent separation, giving CD45RA+ naive and CD45RA-negative memory subsets. The sequence was collected from a man aged 18 to 30 in good health. This sequence joins TRBV6-1 and TRBJ1-1; perhaps TRBD1 as D (5 bases). The sample comprised naive CD4+ T cells sorted from blood. The sample's subset: CD45RA+ positively selected. CDR3 amino acids: CASSEIRGAMNTEAFF. The CDR3 nucleotides read TGTGCCAGCAGTGAAATAAGAGGGGCCATGAACACTGAAGCTTTCTTT.